This T cell receptor (beta chain) was sequenced during a study of control samples from healthy donors and cancer patients. This table comes from immunoSEQ multiplex PCR, and its TCRdb copy is limited to in-frame clones, with some not included. The sample contains fewer than 200,000 clones, around 95% of which appear only once. CDR1 is SEHNR and CDR2 is FQNEAQ in the germline V gene (reference sequence). The V and J ends lost 3 bases and 0 bases respectively, with 11 bases between them. CDR3 size: 15 residues. The V and J genes are TRBV7-9 and TRBJ1-2; D might be TRBD1 (5 bases). This receptor was identified in a woman aged 55-69 years in good health. The sample consisted of blood. This CDR3 reads CASSLQGPTNYGYTF. Written as DNA, the CDR3 is TGTGCCAGCAGCTTGCAGGGCCCCACTAACTATGGCTACACCTTC.